The 24 T cell receptor beta chains listed next were all sequenced from one sample in a study of neoadjuvant anti-PD-1 for oral cavity cancer. The time point denotes: after neoadjuvant nivolumab, at surgical resection. Assay: immunoSEQ multiplex PCR; the TCRdb copy retains only in-frame clones and omits some. The sample has 10,000 to 15,000 clones, about 76% seen once; the top ten hold more than 2.5%. Here the sequenced sample was PBMCs, taken after nivolumab (anti-PD-1) treatment. The source of these receptors is a person aged 35-80 years with oral cavity squamous cell carcinoma.

The rearrangement links TRBV5-1 to TRBJ2-7; 9 bases fit TRBD2. CDR3 size: 14 residues. Looked up from germline, CDR1 is SGHRS and CDR2 is YFSETQ. Germline trimming cut 0 bases from V and 7 bases from J; bases unmatched to any gene: 5. The CDR3 nucleotides are TGCGCCAGCAGCTTGGCTAGCGGGGCGGGTGAGCAGTACTTC. Its protein product is CASSLASGAGEQYF.

The chain uses TRBV27 and TRBJ1-2, with 8 bases fitting TRBD1. V lost 5 bases to trimming and J lost 4 bases; unmatched junction nucleotides: 6. Per germline, CDR1 MNHEY and CDR2 SMNVEV (reference sequence). The CDR3 covers 14 residues. The chain's CDR3 is CASSLTGGGYGYTF. CDR3 bases: TGTGCCAGCAGTCTCACAGGGGGGGGCTATGGCTACACCTTC.

This rearrangement joins TRBV5-6 to TRBJ2-7; D gene ambiguous. Trimming took 3 bases from V and 4 from J, leaving 8 bases between them. This CDR3 comprises 12 residues. Germline-derived CDR1 and CDR2 are SGHDT and YYEEEE. CDR3 residues: CASSYFGYEQYF. The CDR3 DNA reads as TGTGCCAGCAGCTACTTTGGATACGAGCAGTACTTC.

The CDR3, as DNA: TGTGCCAGCAGCCCCGGTCGGGGAGAGCAGTTCTTC. As protein: CASSPGRGEQFF. The rearrangement joins TRBV11-2 to TRBJ2-1; D is perhaps TRBD2 (5 bases). The CDR3 is 12 amino acids. Germline V lookup: CDR1 SGHAT, CDR2 FQNNGV. Trimming shortened V by 5 bases and J by 10 bases, and 12 bases separated the two germline ends.

This clone was seen just once. The V gene is TRBV5-5, the J gene TRBJ2-7; 12 bases line up with TRBD2. The CDR3 consists of 16 residues. Per the germline V gene, CDR1 is SGHKS and CDR2 is YYEKEE (reference sequence). The trim removed 3 bases at V and 4 bases at J, leaving 8 bases unmatched. The CDR3 sequence: CASSSSLAGGLYEQYF. The CDR3 DNA reads as TGTGCCAGCAGCTCCTCACTAGCGGGAGGCTTATACGAGCAGTACTTC.

This chain uses TRBV29-1 with TRBJ1-1; TRBD1 agrees at 11 bases. CDR1 SQVTM and CDR2 ANQGSEA come from the germline V gene. Trimming took 7 bases from V and 11 from J; bases not matched to a gene: 9. The CDR3 runs 12 residues. The CDR3 nucleotides read TGCAGCGGTTCTACGGGACAGGGGGAGGCTTTCTTT. It yields the protein CSGSTGQGEAFF.

This chain's CDR3 is CASSLDAANTEAFF. The CDR3 coding sequence is TGCGCCAGCAGCTTGGATGCTGCGAACACTGAAGCTTTCTTT. This rearrangement joins TRBV5-1 to TRBJ1-1, with D hard to call. The V and J ends lost 0 bases and 1 base respectively, with 7 bases between them. Germline V gives CDR1 SGHRS, CDR2 YFSETQ. CDR3 size: 14 residues.

This sequence joins TRBV5-1 and TRBJ1-5, with 7 bases fitting TRBD1. Germline CDR1 reads SGHRS; CDR2 reads YFSETQ. This CDR3 region has 16 residues. The trim removed 4 bases at V and 1 base at J, leaving 8 bases unmatched. The CDR3 here is CASSQGGVRSNQPQHF. Here the CDR3 DNA reads TGCGCCAGCAGCCAGGGGGGTGTGAGAAGCAATCAGCCCCAGCATTTT.

V gene TRBV6-5 combines with J gene TRBJ2-4; the D call may be TRBD1 or TRBD2 (5 bases each). The length of the CDR3 is 15 residues. V was pared by 7 bases and J by 2 bases, with 15 bases between. Germline V gives CDR1 MNHEY, CDR2 SVGAGI. CDR3 nucleotide sequence: TGTGCCAGCAAGGGACGGCTTATGTCCAAAAACATTCAGTACTTC. Protein product: CASKGRLMSKNIQYF.

The chain uses TRBV13 and TRBJ1-1, with D possibly being TRBD1 (5 bases). Germline CDR1 reads PRHDT; CDR2 reads FYEKMQ (reference sequence). The CDR3 extends over 16 amino acids. V was trimmed by 11 bases and J by 0 bases, leaving 22 bases between them. As DNA, the CDR3 is TGTGCCTCCCAAGGGGTAGGGGTTATAATGAACACTGAAGCTTTCTTT. It codes for CASQGVGVIMNTEAFF.

The sample holds one count of this clone. The rearrangement joins TRBV5-4 to TRBJ2-5, with TRBD1 matching 8 bases. Germline V CDR1 and CDR2: SGHNT, YYREEE (reference sequence). Unmatched junction bases numbered 6, after V lost 3 bases and J lost 5 bases. The CDR3 contains 14 residues. CDR3 loop: CASSWTGLGETQYF. DNA for the CDR3: TGTGCCAGCAGCTGGACAGGGTTGGGGGAGACCCAGTACTTC.

The chain couples TRBV6-6 to TRBJ1-6, with D possibly matching TRBD1 (6 bases). CDR3 size: 14 residues. V was shortened by 7 bases and J by 9 bases, with 16 bases between the two germline ends. Per germline, CDR1 MNHNY and CDR2 SVGAGI (reference sequence). This chain's CDR3 is CASTEEGDISPLHF. CDR3 DNA: TGTGCCAGCACAGAGGAGGGGGATATTTCACCCCTCCACTTT.

The chain links TRBV25-1 to TRBJ2-7; no definite D call. Trimming pared 1 base from V and 2 bases from J, leaving 15 bases between. Germline V gives CDR1 MGHDK, CDR2 SYGVNS. This CDR3 is built from 16 residues. The CDR3 DNA sequence: TGTGCCAGCAGTGAATCATTGTCCGATACACCCTACGAGCAGTACTTC. Its translation is CASSESLSDTPYEQYF.

The chain employs TRBV7-9 and TRBJ2-1, with 9 bases aligning to TRBD2. Unmatched junction bases numbered 7, after V lost 5 bases and J lost 8 bases. CDR3 length: 14 residues. Per germline, CDR1 SEHNR and CDR2 FQNEAQ (reference sequence). The CDR3 DNA sequence: TGTGCCAGCAGCGATCCGGGACTAGCATATGAGCAGTTCTTC. Its translation: CASSDPGLAYEQFF.

The CDR3 nucleotides read TGTGCCAGCAGCCAAGGGACAGATCAAGAGACCCAGTACTTC. The encoded protein is CASSQGTDQETQYF. This rearrangement joins TRBV4-2 to TRBJ2-5; D might be TRBD1 (6 bases). This CDR3 has 14 residues. Germline V lookup: CDR1 LGHNA, CDR2 YNFKEQ. Between the trimmed V and J ends, which lost 1 base and 2 bases, there was a span of 8 bases.

The CDR3 sequence is CASSTDVGPVYF. Here the CDR3 DNA reads TGTGCCAGTAGTACAGATGTAGGACCGGTCTACTTC. This sequence joins TRBV19 and TRBJ2-7; D gene uncertain. This CDR3 comprises 12 residues. V was cut by 4 bases and J by 13 bases, with 17 bases left in between. CDR1 LNHDA and CDR2 SQIVND come from the germline V gene (reference sequence).

This clone has more than one count but fewer than ten. The chain couples TRBV27 to TRBJ2-7; D possibly uses TRBD1 or TRBD2 (8 bases each). Germline CDR1 reads MNHEY; CDR2 reads SMNVEV (reference sequence). V lost 7 bases and J 3 bases, leaving 13 bases between the germline ends. The length of the CDR3 is 13 residues. The CDR3 DNA is TGTGCCAGCACGGGAGGGACAGGCTACGAGCAGTACTTC. Protein sequence: CASTGGTGYEQYF.

J is TRBJ2-1 and V is TRBV4-1; D is uncertain. The germline V and J ends were trimmed by 2 bases and 9 bases, with 14 bases remaining between them. This CDR3 region has 14 residues. In germline, CDR1 is MGHRA, CDR2 YSYEKL. The CDR3 sequence: CASSQLLSSSEQFF. CDR3 sequence (DNA): TGCGCCAGCAGCCAACTTCTAAGTTCTAGTGAGCAGTTCTTC.

V gene TRBV9 combines with J gene TRBJ1-4; 10 nucleotides agree with TRBD1. The CDR3 has 14 residues. Germline CDR1 SGDLS, CDR2 YYNGEE. Germline trimming cut 3 bases from V and 7 bases from J; bases unmatched to any gene: 3. The CDR3 here is CASSDGTGVEKLFF. CDR3 nucleotide sequence: TGTGCCAGCAGCGATGGGACAGGGGTTGAAAAACTGTTTTTT.

The J gene is TRBJ1-4, the V gene TRBV5-5; D remains ambiguous. Trimming shortened V by 2 bases and J by 7 bases, and 9 bases separated the two germline ends. From germline, CDR1 is SGHKS and CDR2 YYEKEE (reference sequence). This CDR3 region has 13 residues. In DNA form, the CDR3 reads TGTGCCAGCAGCTTAGGACGCGTTGAAAAACTGTTTTTT. This codes for CASSLGRVEKLFF. The full variable domain, its missing parts supplied by reference TRBV5-5 and TRBJ1-4, is DAGVTQSPTHLIKTRGQQVTLRCSPISGHKSVSWYQQVLGQGPQFIFQYYEKEERGRGNFPDRFSARQFPNYSSELNVNALLLGDSALYLCASSLGRVEKLFFGSGTQLSVL.

This clone was seen just once. This chain connects TRBV18 to TRBJ1-5, with a tentative D call TRBD1 (5 bases). This CDR3 has 14 residues. V lost 3 bases, J lost 3 bases, and 9 bases lay in between. Per germline, CDR1 KGHSH and CDR2 LQKENI. The CDR3 protein is CASSPGQNNQPQHF. In DNA form, the CDR3 reads TGTGCCAGCTCACCGGGGCAGAACAATCAGCCCCAGCATTTT.

This chain links TRBV9 with TRBJ1-2; 7 bases align to TRBD1. With 6 bases clipped from V and 4 bases from J, the junction kept 3 bases outside the gene matches. Germline V gene data show CDR1 as SGDLS and CDR2 as YYNGEE. This CDR3 is 12 amino acids long. The CDR3 coding sequence is TGTGCCAGCAAAGGGGGCGGCTATGGCTACACCTTC. It codes for CASKGGGYGYTF. Drawing the rest from reference TRBV9 and TRBJ1-2, the complete variable domain is DSGVTQTPKHLITATGQRVTLRCSPRSGDLSVYWYQQSLDQGLQFLIQYYNGEERAKGNILERFSAQQFPDLHSELNLSSLELGDSALYFCASKGGGYGYTFGSGTRLTVV.

The chain joins TRBV5-8 to TRBJ2-3, with unresolved D. The germline V gene encodes CDR1 SGHTS and CDR2 YDEGEE. The CDR3 sequence is 17 residues long. The V end lost 5 bases, the J end lost 4 bases, and 23 bases lay between the germline ends. CDR3 amino acids: CASRKTAYPTSADTQYF. CDR3 bases: TGTGCCAGCAGAAAGACGGCGTACCCAACCTCGGCAGATACGCAGTATTTT. Drawing the rest from reference TRBV5-8 and TRBJ2-3, the complete variable domain is EAGVTQSPTHLIKTRGQQATLRCSPISGHTSVYWYQQALGLGLQFLLWYDEGEERNRGNFPPRFSGRQFPNYSSELNVNALELEDSALYLCASRKTAYPTSADTQYFGPGTRLTVL.

The rearrangement joins TRBV19 to TRBJ2-4, with D possibly TRBD2 on 6 matching bases. Trimming took off 1 base at V and 7 bases at J, with 8 bases between the two ends. Germline lookup yields CDR1 LNHDA and CDR2 SQIVND (reference sequence). This CDR3 region has 13 residues. The CDR3 DNA reads as TGTGCCAGTAGTATAGGCGGGGAGAACATTCAGTACTTC. The encoded protein is CASSIGGENIQYF.